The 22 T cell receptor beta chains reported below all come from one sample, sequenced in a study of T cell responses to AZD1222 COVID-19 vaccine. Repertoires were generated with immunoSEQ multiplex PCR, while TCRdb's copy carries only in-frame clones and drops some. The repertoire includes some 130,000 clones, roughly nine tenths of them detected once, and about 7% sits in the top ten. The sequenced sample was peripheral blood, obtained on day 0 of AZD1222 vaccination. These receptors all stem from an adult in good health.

The CDR3 DNA follows: TGTGCCAGCTCACCCCAGAGACAAGAGACCCAGTACTTC. Amino acid sequence: CASSPQRQETQYF. The rearrangement links TRBV18 to TRBJ2-5; D unresolved. Germline lookup yields CDR1 KGHSH and CDR2 LQKENI. Trimming removed 3 bases from V and 2 bases from J, with 7 bases in between. The CDR3 is 13 residues long.

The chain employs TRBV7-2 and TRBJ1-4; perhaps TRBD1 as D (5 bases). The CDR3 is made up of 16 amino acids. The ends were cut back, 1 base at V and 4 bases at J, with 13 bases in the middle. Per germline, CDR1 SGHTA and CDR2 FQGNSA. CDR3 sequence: CASSLGGAGLNEKLFF. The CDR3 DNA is TGTGCCAGCAGCTTAGGTGGGGCAGGGCTTAATGAAAAACTGTTTTTT.

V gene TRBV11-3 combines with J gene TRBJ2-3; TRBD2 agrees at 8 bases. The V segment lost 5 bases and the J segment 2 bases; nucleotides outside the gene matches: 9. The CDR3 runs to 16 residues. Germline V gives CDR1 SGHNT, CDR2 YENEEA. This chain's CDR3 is CASSPRGGGHTDTQYF. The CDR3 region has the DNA TGTGCCAGCAGCCCCCGGGGCGGGGGGCACACAGATACGCAGTATTTT.

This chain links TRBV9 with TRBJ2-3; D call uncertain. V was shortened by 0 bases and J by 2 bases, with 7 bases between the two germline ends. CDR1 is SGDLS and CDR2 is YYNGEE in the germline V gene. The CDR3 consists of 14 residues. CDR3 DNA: TGTGCCAGCAGCGTAGCACTTCACACAGATACGCAGTATTTT. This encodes CASSVALHTDTQYF.

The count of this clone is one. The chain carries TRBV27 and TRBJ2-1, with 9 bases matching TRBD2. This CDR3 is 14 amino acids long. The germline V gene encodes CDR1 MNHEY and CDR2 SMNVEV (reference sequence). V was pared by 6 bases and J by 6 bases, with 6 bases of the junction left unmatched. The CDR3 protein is CASSPGLAFNEQFF. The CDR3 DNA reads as TGTGCCAGCAGCCCAGGACTAGCGTTCAATGAGCAGTTCTTC.

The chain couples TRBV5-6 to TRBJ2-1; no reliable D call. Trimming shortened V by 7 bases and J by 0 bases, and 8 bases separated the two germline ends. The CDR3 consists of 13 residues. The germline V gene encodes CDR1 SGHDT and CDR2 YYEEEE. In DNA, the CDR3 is TGTGCCAGCTCCTCTAGCTCCTACAATGAGCAGTTCTTC. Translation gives CASSSSSYNEQFF.

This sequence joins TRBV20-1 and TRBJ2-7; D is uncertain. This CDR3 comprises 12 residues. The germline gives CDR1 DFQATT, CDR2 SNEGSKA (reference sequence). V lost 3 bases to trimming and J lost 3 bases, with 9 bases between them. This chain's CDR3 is CSASEQNYEQYF. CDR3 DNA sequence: TGCAGTGCTAGTGAACAGAACTACGAGCAGTACTTC.

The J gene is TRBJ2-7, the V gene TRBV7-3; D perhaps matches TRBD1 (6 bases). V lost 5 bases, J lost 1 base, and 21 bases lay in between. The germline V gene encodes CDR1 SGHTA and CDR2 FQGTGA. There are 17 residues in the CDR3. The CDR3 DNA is TGTGCCAGCAGCCGAAACAGGGCCGAAAGGAGATCCTACGAGCAGTACTTC. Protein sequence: CASSRNRAERRSYEQYF.

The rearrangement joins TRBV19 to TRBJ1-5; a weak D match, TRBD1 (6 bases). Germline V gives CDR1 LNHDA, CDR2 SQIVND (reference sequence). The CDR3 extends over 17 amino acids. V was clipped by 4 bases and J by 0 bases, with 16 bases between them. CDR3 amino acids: CASSRTAQHNSNQPQHF. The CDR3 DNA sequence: TGTGCCAGTAGTAGGACAGCGCAACATAATAGCAATCAGCCCCAGCATTTT.

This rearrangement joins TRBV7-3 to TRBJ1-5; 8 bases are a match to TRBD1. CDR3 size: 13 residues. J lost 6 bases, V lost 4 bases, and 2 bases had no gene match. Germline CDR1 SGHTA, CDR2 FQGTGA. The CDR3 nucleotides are TGTGCCAGCAGCTCCGGACAGGGTCAGCCCCAGCATTTT. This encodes CASSSGQGQPQHF.

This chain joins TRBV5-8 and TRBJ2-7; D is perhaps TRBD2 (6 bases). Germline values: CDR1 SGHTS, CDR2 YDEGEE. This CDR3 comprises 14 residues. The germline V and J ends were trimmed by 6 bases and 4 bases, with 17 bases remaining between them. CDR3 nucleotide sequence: TGTGCCAGCACCCCACGGGGGATCGTTTACGAGCAGTACTTC. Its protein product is CASTPRGIVYEQYF.

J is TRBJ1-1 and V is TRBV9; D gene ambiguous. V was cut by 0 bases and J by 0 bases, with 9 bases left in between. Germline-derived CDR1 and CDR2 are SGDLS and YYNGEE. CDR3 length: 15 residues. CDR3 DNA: TGTGCCAGCAGCGTAGGGGCCTACATGAACACTGAAGCTTTCTTT. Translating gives CASSVGAYMNTEAFF.

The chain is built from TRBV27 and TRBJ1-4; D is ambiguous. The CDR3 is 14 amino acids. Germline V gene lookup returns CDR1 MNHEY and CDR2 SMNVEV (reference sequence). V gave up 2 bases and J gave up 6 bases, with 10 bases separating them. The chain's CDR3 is CASSLGLTYEKLFF. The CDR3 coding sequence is TGTGCCAGCAGTTTAGGACTGACCTATGAAAAACTGTTTTTT.

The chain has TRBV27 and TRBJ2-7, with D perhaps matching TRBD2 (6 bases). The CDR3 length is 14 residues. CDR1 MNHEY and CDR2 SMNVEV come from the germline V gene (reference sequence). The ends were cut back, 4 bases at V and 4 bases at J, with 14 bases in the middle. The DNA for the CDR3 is TGTGCCAGCAGTTGGGGGGTCGGGGTGTACGAGCAGTACTTC. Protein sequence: CASSWGVGVYEQYF.

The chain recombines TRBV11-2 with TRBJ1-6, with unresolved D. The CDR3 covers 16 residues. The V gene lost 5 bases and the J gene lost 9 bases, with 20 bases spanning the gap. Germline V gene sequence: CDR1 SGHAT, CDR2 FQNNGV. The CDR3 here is CASSPPFHIDPSPLHF. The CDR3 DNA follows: TGTGCCAGCAGCCCACCCTTCCACATAGACCCTTCACCCCTCCACTTT.

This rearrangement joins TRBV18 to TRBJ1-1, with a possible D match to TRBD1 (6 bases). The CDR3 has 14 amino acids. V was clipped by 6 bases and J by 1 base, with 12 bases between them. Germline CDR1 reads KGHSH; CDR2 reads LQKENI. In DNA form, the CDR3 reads TGTGCCAGCTCCCCATCGACAGGGAACACTGAAGCTTTCTTT. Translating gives CASSPSTGNTEAFF.

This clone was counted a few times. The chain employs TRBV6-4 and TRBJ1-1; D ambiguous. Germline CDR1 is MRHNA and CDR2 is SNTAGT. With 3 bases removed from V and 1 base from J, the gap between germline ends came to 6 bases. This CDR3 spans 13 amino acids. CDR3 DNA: TGTGCCAGCAGTGAGATGGAGAACACTGAAGCTTTCTTT. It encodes CASSEMENTEAFF.

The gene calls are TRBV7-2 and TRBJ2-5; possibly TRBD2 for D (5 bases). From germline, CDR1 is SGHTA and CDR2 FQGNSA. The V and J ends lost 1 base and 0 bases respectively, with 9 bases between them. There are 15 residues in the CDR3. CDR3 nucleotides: TGTGCCAGCAGCTTAGATGCCGGGAACCAAGAGACCCAGTACTTC. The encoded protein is CASSLDAGNQETQYF.

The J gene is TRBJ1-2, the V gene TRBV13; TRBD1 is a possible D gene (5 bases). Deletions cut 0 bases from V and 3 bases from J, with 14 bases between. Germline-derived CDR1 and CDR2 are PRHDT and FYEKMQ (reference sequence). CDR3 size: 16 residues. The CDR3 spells CASSLGIGDLYYGYTF. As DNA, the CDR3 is TGTGCCAGCAGCTTAGGCATAGGGGATCTTTACTATGGCTACACCTTC.

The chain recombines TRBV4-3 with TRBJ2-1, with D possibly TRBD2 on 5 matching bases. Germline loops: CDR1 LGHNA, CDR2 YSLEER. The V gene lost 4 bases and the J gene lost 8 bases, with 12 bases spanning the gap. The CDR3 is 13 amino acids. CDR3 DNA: TGCGCCAGCAGCCCCCCGGGGAGCGATGAGCAGTTCTTC. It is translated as CASSPPGSDEQFF.

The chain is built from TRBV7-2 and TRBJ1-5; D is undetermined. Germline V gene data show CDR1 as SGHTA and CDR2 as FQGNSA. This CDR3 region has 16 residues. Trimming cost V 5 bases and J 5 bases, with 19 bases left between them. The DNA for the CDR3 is TGTGCCAGCAGCCAAGACACCCCGCTCTTCGATCAGCCCCAGCATTTT. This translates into CASSQDTPLFDQPQHF. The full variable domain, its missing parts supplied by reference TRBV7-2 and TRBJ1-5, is GAGVSQSPSNKVTEKGKDVELRCDPISGHTALYWYRQSLGQGLEFLIYFQGNSAPDKSGLPSDRFSAERTGGSVSTLTIQRTQQEDSAVYLCASSQDTPLFDQPQHFGDGTRLSIL.

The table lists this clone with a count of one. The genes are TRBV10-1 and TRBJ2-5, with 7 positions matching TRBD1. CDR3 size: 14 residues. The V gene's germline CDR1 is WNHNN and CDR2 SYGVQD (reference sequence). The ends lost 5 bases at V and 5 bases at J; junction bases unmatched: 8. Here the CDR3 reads CASSRTGLGETQYF. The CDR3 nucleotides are TGCGCCAGCAGTAGGACAGGTCTTGGGGAGACCCAGTACTTC.